Listed below are T cell receptor beta chains from one sample, sequenced in a study of post-analysis software for immune sequencing data. TCRdb independently ran MiXCR on the PCR reads; one entry per CDR3 protein. The repertoire consists of about 260,000 distinct CDR3 sequences, with 36% occurring once and the leading ten covering approximately 4.6%. Sample: blood. The receptors were gathered from a girl aged 10-17 years with multiple sclerosis. CDR3s include the opening cysteine and the closing phenylalanine or tryptophan. The order of the fields is V gene, J gene, D gene, clone size, CDR3 DNA, CDR3 protein. The D gene is left open where the match is weak. Expanded clones get a size class; other rows say once, few or many, or leave the size out.

TRBV29-1,TRBJ1-2,.,.,TGCAGCGTTGAAGAAGGGGAGAACTATGGCTACACCTTC,CSVEEGENYGYTF
TRBV18,TRBJ1-2,.,few,TGTGCCAGCTCCCAAGGTCAGGGTGGCGGCTACACCTTC,CASSQGQGGGYTF
TRBV7-9,TRBJ2-7,.,once,TGTGCCAGCAGCTTAGGGGCTAGATACGAGCAGTACTTC,CASSLGARYEQYF
TRBV4-1,TRBJ2-7,.,.,TGCGCCAGCAGCCAGGATCTCCGGGAGACTTACGAGCAGTACTTC,CASSQDLRETYEQYF
TRBV29-1,TRBJ2-1,.,.,TGCAGCGTTTCCGGGACTCCCTATGCCTTCTTC,CSVSGTPYAFF
TRBV5-1,TRBJ1-1,.,.,TGCGCCAGCAGCTTGGCCGAAGGAGGGGTCACGAACACTGAAGCTTTCTTT,CASSLAEGGVTNTEAFF
TRBV9,TRBJ2-1,TRBD2,.,TGTGCCAGCAGCGTCGTGGGAGCGGGGGGGGGCGATGAGCAGTTCTTC,CASSVVGAGGGDEQFF
TRBV3-1,TRBJ1-1,.,few,TGTGCCAGCAGCTCGCGGGGGGGCCACACTGAAGCTTTCTTT,CASSSRGGHTEAFF
TRBV6-2/TRBV6-3,TRBJ1-1,.,.,TGTGCCAGCAGTTACGGCGGGGTATCGGACACTGAAGCTTTCTTT,CASSYGGVSDTEAFF
TRBV14,TRBJ2-5,.,.,TGTGCCAGCAGCCAAGCCAGGTCATTGCAAGAGACCCAGTACTTC,CASSQARSLQETQYF
TRBV28,TRBJ2-2,.,.,TGTGCCAGCCACAGGACATCGAACACCGGGGAGCTGTTTTTT,CASHRTSNTGELFF
TRBV5-1,TRBJ2-7,.,.,TGCGCCAGCAGACTAGGTGGCTCCTACGAGCAGTACTTC,CASRLGGSYEQYF
TRBV6-5,TRBJ1-3,.,.,TGTGCCAGCAGTTACTCGAAGCCAGCCTCTGGAAACACCATATATTTT,CASSYSKPASGNTIYF
TRBV7-2,TRBJ1-5,.,many,TGTGCCAGCAGCTTGGGGACCAATCAGCCCCAGCATTTT,CASSLGTNQPQHF
TRBV19,TRBJ2-7,.,.,TGTGCCAGTAGTACGCCCCTGGGGAGCGTCTCCTACGAGCAGTACTTC,CASSTPLGSVSYEQYF
TRBV5-1,TRBJ2-2,.,many,TGCGCCAGCAGCTTGAACGAGGGCACCGGGGAGCTGTTTTTT,CASSLNEGTGELFF
TRBV29-1,TRBJ1-2,TRBD1,.,TGCAGCGTTGAATCACGTCCCGGGACAGGAGTAAGTTATGGCTACACCTTC,CSVESRPGTGVSYGYTF
TRBV4-2,TRBJ2-7,.,.,TGTGCCAGCAGCCAAGAAGCAGGCGAGCAGTACTTC,CASSQEAGEQYF
TRBV5-1,TRBJ1-1,.,.,TGCGCCAGCAGCTCCCGTTGGGAAACGGGGAACACTGAAGCTTTCTTT,CASSSRWETGNTEAFF
TRBV4-1,TRBJ2-7,.,.,TGCGCCAGCAGCCCCAGTTCTGCTGGCAGGTACGAGCAGTACTTC,CASSPSSAGRYEQYF
TRBV19,TRBJ2-1,.,.,TGTGCCAGTAGTATAGAGCAGGGGTTCTACAATGAGCAGTTCTTC,CASSIEQGFYNEQFF
TRBV7-8,TRBJ2-2,TRBD1,many,TGTGCCAGCAGCTTAAAGGGACAGGCCACCACCGGGGAGCTGTTTTTT,CASSLKGQATTGELFF
TRBV6-1,TRBJ2-7,.,many,TGTGCCAGCAGGCCGGGGCCAAAACCTTACGAGCAGTACTTC,CASRPGPKPYEQYF
TRBV2,TRBJ2-3,.,few,TGTGCCAGCAGTCCCGTGGGGGATACGCAGTATTTT,CASSPVGDTQYF
TRBV29-1,TRBJ1-1,.,few,TGCAGCGCGGGGTGGGGAAGGGGCACTGAAGCTTTCTTT,CSAGWGRGTEAFF
TRBV5-1,TRBJ1-2,TRBD1,many,TGCGCCAGCAGCCCGGGGACAGGGGGCAACTATGGCTACACCTTC,CASSPGTGGNYGYTF
TRBV11-2,TRBJ2-7,.,many,TGTGCCAGCAGCTCCTTCGGGAATCGGGAATACGAGCAGTACTTC,CASSSFGNREYEQYF
TRBV7-2,TRBJ2-3,.,many,TGTGCCAGCAGCTTAGGTGGTACGCGAAGCACAGATACGCAGTATTTT,CASSLGGTRSTDTQYF
TRBV29-1,TRBJ2-5,TRBD1,.,TGCAGCGTTGAGGGGGGACAGGCCCCGATGCGAGAGACCCAGTACTTC,CSVEGGQAPMRETQYF
TRBV12-3/TRBV12-4,TRBJ1-1,TRBD1,few,TGTGCCAGCAACCAATCGACAGGGAAGAGCACTGAAGCTTTCTTT,CASNQSTGKSTEAFF
TRBV5-1,TRBJ2-7,TRBD2,.,TGCGCCAGCAGCTCGGCGGGAGGCTACTACGAGCAGTACTTC,CASSSAGGYYEQYF
TRBV5-1,TRBJ2-5,TRBD1,many,TGCGCCAGCAGCGCCGGGACAGGGGGCTGGGAGACCCAGTACTTC,CASSAGTGGWETQYF
TRBV2,TRBJ1-1,.,many,TGTGCCAGCAGTCGACACGGGGTCGGCGGCACTGAAGCTTTCTTT,CASSRHGVGGTEAFF
TRBV10-3,TRBJ1-1,TRBD1,few,TGTGCCATCAGTGAAAGGGGGCAAGGGACTGAAGCTTTCTTT,CAISERGQGTEAFF
TRBV5-1,TRBJ2-3,.,few,TGCGCCAGCAGCCTTAAGTACGCAGATACGCAGTATTTT,CASSLKYADTQYF
TRBV24-1,TRBJ2-3,TRBD2,many,TGTGCCACCTCTGGACTAGGAGGCACAGATACGCAGTATTTT,CATSGLGGTDTQYF
TRBV28,TRBJ2-3,TRBD2,many,TGTGCCAGCAGTTTCTCTGGCGGGGGGCACACAGATACGCAGTATTTT,CASSFSGGGHTDTQYF